This TCR beta chain was observed in a study of shared clonotypes between healthy human individuals. General observations from the study: A handful of donors had approximately 4.6% of their naive CD4 clonotypes in common. Read depth was anticipated to influence clonotype sharing among donors. The researchers took only blood, and tissue repertoires probably look different.

Profiled with immunoSEQ multiplex PCR; TCRdb holds only in-frame clones, not every one. The sample shows about 1.1 million clones, about four fifths of them seen only once. Germline CDR1 reads MNHEY; CDR2 reads SVGAGI. Trimming shortened V by 0 bases and J by 0 bases, and 6 bases separated the two germline ends. This CDR3 comprises 15 residues. Concerning this clone itself: Its antigen is not known.

The source is a man younger than 30 in good health. Some clones in this sample may be carry-over from other donors' samples. The sample was memory CD4+ T cells from PBMCs. The subset was: CD45RA-negative fraction. The rearrangement links TRBV6-5 to TRBJ1-3; D is uncertain. The CDR3 nucleotides are TGTGCCAGCAGTTACTCTCGGAGCTCTGGAAACACCATATATTTT. Amino acids: CASSYSRSSGNTIYF.